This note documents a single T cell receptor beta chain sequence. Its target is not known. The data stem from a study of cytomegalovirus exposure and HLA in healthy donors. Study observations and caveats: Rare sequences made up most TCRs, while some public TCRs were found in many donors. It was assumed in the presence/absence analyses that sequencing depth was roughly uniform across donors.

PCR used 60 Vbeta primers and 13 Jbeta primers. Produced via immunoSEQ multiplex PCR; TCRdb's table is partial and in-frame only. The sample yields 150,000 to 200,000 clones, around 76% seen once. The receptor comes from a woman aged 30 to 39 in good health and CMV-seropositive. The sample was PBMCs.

The CDR3 loop reads CASSQSSADTDTQYF. CDR3 nucleotide sequence: TGTGCCAGCAGCCAGTCATCCGCAGACACAGATACGCAGTATTTT. This sequence joins TRBV7-9 and TRBJ2-3; D not certain. CDR1 is SEHNR, CDR2 FQNEAQ, per germline (reference sequence). Trimming shortened V by 5 bases and J by 2 bases, and 14 bases separated the two germline ends. This CDR3 contains 15 residues.